This T cell receptor (beta chain) was documented in a study of T cells in Graves' hyperthyroidism and ophthalmopathy. Uncontrolled infection, other autoimmune disease, pregnancy or lactation excluded patients. Clinicians diagnosed patients from clinical symptoms, serum thyroxine and TRAb, thyroid ultrasound and orbital computed tomography. PBMCs were sourced from more than 9 ml fresh peripheral blood. Per the germline V gene, CDR1 is SGDLS and CDR2 is YYNGEE. The V gene lost 1 base and the J gene lost 7 bases, with 5 bases spanning the gap. CDR3 size: 12 residues. Broader study findings: Ophthalmopathy prediction by the model preceded onset by a median roughly 6 months.

The investigators amplified TCR beta CDR3 regions from RNA transcripts. TCR CDR3 underwent first-round RT-PCR with the HTBI primer set. From the multiplex PCR reads, TCRdb called clonotypes with MiXCR, one entry per CDR3 protein. The sample lists a few hundred thousand distinct CDR3 sequences; around a sixth were seen once. This clonotype was recorded at least ten times. Antigen: not known. V usage is TRBV9 and J usage is TRBJ2-2, with no clear D. Sequenced input: blood. The TCR originated in a woman aged 40 to 50 with Graves' ophthalmopathy. CDR3 in amino acids: CASSVRNGELFF. CDR3 bases: TGTGCCAGCAGCGTAAGGAACGGGGAGCTGTTTTTT.